These T cell receptor beta chains were read from a single sample in a study of cytomegalovirus exposure and HLA in healthy donors. TCRdb's table, derived via immunoSEQ multiplex PCR, lists solely in-frame clones and lacks some. The data show approximately 160,000 clones, about 89% seen once. Sequencing input: PBMCs. The receptors were gathered from a woman aged 18-29 years in good health and CMV-seropositive. CDR3s include the opening cysteine and the closing phenylalanine or tryptophan. Fields, in order: D gene, V gene, clone size, J gene, CDR3 protein, CDR3 DNA. The D gene is left open where the match is weak. Some rows mark clone size as missing; the rest say once, few, many or name a class of expanded clone.

>TRBD2|TRBV5-1|NA|TRBJ2-7
CASSLDRGGTPYEQYF
TGCGCCAGCAGCTTGGATCGGGGGGGTACACCCTACGAGCAGTACTTC
>NA|TRBV18|NA|TRBJ1-1
CASSPDTNTEAFF
TGTGCCAGCTCCCCCGACACGAACACTGAAGCTTTCTTT
>TRBD1|TRBV25-1|NA|TRBJ2-1
CASSDRGRNEQFF
TGTGCCAGCAGTGACAGGGGGCGGAATGAGCAGTTCTTC
>NA|TRBV7-2|NA|TRBJ2-6
CASSLGQPGANVLTF
TGTGCCAGCAGCCTTGGACAGCCTGGGGCCAACGTCCTGACTTTC
>NA|TRBV6-5|NA|TRBJ2-7
CASSYSGTEQYF
TGTGCCAGCAGTTACTCCGGGACTGAGCAGTACTTC
>NA|TRBV5-5|NA|TRBJ2-3
CASSLDITDTQYF
TGTGCCAGCAGCTTGGACATCACAGATACGCAGTATTTT
>TRBD1|TRBV2|once|TRBJ2-7
CASSGGTATSYEQYF
TGTGCCAGCAGTGGGGGGACAGCTACTTCCTACGAGCAGTACTTC
>NA|TRBV25-1|NA|TRBJ1-5
CASSADPGDGTSNQPQHF
TGTGCCAGCAGTGCTGATCCGGGGGACGGGACTAGCAATCAGCCCCAGCATTTT
>TRBD2|TRBV11-2|NA|TRBJ2-5
CASSFSSGGGETQYF
TGTGCCAGCAGCTTTAGTAGCGGGGGCGGAGAGACCCAGTACTTC
>NA|TRBV2|NA|TRBJ2-7
CAMIPGTGSYEQYF
TGTGCCATGATTCCCGGGACTGGCTCCTACGAGCAGTACTTC
>NA|TRBV5-1|NA|TRBJ2-7
CASSLIREYEQYF
TGCGCCAGCAGCTTGATCCGGGAGTACGAGCAGTACTTC
>NA|TRBV7-2|few|TRBJ2-2
CASSLGLGGTGELFF
TGTGCCAGCAGCTTAGGGCTAGGGGGCACCGGGGAGCTGTTTTTT
>NA|TRBV19|NA|TRBJ1-2
CASSRLNYGYTF
TGTGCCAGTAGTAGGCTTAACTATGGCTACACCTTC
>TRBD2|TRBV18|NA|TRBJ2-1
CASSPQLAGGENEQFF
TGTGCCAGCTCACCACAACTGGCGGGAGGGGAAAATGAGCAGTTCTTC
>TRBD2|TRBV10-2|NA|TRBJ2-1
CASSYGHGLAAGDEQFF
TGCGCCAGCAGTTATGGCCACGGACTAGCGGCAGGAGATGAGCAGTTCTTC
>TRBD1|TRBV11-2|NA|TRBJ2-5
CASSDRVQETQYF
TGTGCCAGCAGCGACAGGGTCCAAGAGACCCAGTACTTC
>TRBD2|TRBV28|NA|TRBJ2-3
CASSFPLAEENTDTQYF
TGTGCCAGCAGTTTCCCCCTAGCGGAGGAGAACACAGATACGCAGTATTTT
>NA|TRBV2|few|TRBJ1-2
CASSEDHPRYGYTF
TGTGCCAGCAGTGAAGACCATCCCCGGTATGGCTACACCTTC
>TRBD2|TRBV9|few|TRBJ2-7
CASSPQTGGPYEQYF
TGTGCCAGCAGCCCCCAGACGGGAGGGCCCTACGAGCAGTACTTC
>TRBD1|TRBV28|NA|TRBJ1-2
CASTLLPRQGWGYGYTF
TGTGCCAGCACCCTACTACCCCGACAGGGTTGGGGGTATGGCTACACCTTC
>NA|TRBV6-1|NA|TRBJ2-5
CASSEIYPRETQYF
TGTGCCAGCAGTGAAATTTACCCTAGGGAGACCCAGTACTTC
>NA|TRBV15|NA|TRBJ2-1
CATSRDKDDWNAEQFF
TGTGCCACCAGCAGAGATAAAGACGACTGGAACGCTGAGCAGTTCTTC
>NA|TRBV19|NA|TRBJ2-7
CASSRSPSESEQYF
TGTGCCAGTAGTAGGTCCCCGTCGGAGTCCGAGCAGTACTTC
>NA|TRBV2|NA|TRBJ2-5
CASSDYRGLVQETQYF
TGTGCCAGCAGTGACTATCGCGGACTGGTACAAGAGACCCAGTACTTC
>NA|TRBV27|NA|TRBJ2-5
CATSFGAGVETQYF
TGTGCCACCTCCTTCGGGGCAGGGGTCGAGACCCAGTACTTC
>NA|TRBV25-1|once|TRBJ2-1
CASSEGAGTGEQFF
TGTGCCAGCAGTGAAGGGGCGGGGACGGGTGAGCAGTTCTTC
>TRBD2|TRBV4-3|NA|TRBJ2-1
CASSQLAGVPNEQFF
TGCGCCAGCAGCCAGCTAGCGGGAGTGCCCAATGAGCAGTTCTTC
>NA|TRBV6-5|NA|TRBJ2-5
CASSYVPQGWETQYF
TGTGCCAGCAGTTACGTTCCCCAGGGGTGGGAGACCCAGTACTTC
>NA|TRBV2|NA|TRBJ1-6
CASTGLSNSPLHF
TGTGCCAGCACAGGGTTGTCTAATTCACCCCTCCACTTT
>NA|TRBV9|NA|TRBJ2-7
CASSPGTLLGEQYF
TGTGCCAGCAGCCCCGGGACACTCCTAGGAGAGCAGTACTTC
>TRBD2|TRBV5-1|once|TRBJ2-2
CASSWGTSGVANTGELFF
TGCGCCAGCAGCTGGGGGACTAGCGGGGTCGCGAACACCGGGGAGCTGTTTTTT
>TRBD1|TRBV7-2|NA|TRBJ2-2
CASSQSRGQGTGELFF
TGTGCCAGCAGCCAGAGCAGGGGACAGGGCACCGGGGAGCTGTTTTTT
>NA|TRBV10-3|NA|TRBJ1-2
CAISDPARVPNYGYTF
TGTGCCATCAGTGACCCGGCCAGGGTGCCCAACTATGGCTACACCTTC
>NA|TRBV5-6|NA|TRBJ2-7
CASTAETGPQYF
TGTGCCAGCACCGCGGAGACTGGTCCGCAGTACTTC
>TRBD2|TRBV7-3|NA|TRBJ2-7
CASSRSGGLEQYF
TGTGCCAGCAGCCGATCGGGGGGGCTTGAGCAGTACTTC
>TRBD1|TRBV4-2|NA|TRBJ1-4
CASSQDPYGTGEKLFF
TGTGCCAGCAGCCAAGATCCTTACGGGACAGGGGAAAAACTGTTTTTT
>NA|TRBV19|NA|TRBJ1-1
CASSTHQGWPDTEAFF
TGTGCCAGTAGTACTCATCAGGGTTGGCCTGACACTGAAGCTTTCTTT
>NA|TRBV7-2|NA|TRBJ1-6
CASSYTPPTGTHSPLHF
TGTGCCAGCAGCTATACCCCTCCTACAGGGACCCATTCACCCCTCCACTTT
>NA|TRBV4-3|NA|TRBJ1-2
CASSQEQGANYGYTF
TGCGCCAGCAGCCAAGAACAGGGAGCTAACTATGGCTACACCTTC
>TRBD2|TRBV12-5|NA|TRBJ2-1
CASGTSGDNEQFF
TGTGCTAGTGGGACTAGCGGGGACAATGAGCAGTTCTTC